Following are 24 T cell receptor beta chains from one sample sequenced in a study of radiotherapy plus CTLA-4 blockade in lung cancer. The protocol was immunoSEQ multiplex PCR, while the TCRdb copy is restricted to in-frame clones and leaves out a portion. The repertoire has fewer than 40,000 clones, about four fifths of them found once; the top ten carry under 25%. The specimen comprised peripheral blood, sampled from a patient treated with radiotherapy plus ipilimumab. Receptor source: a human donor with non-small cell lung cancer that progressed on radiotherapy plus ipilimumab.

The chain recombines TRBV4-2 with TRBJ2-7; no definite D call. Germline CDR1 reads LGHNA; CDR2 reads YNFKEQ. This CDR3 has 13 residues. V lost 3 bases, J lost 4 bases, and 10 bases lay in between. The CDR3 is CASSQNEKYEQYF. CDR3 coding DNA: TGTGCCAGCAGCCAGAACGAGAAATACGAGCAGTACTTC.

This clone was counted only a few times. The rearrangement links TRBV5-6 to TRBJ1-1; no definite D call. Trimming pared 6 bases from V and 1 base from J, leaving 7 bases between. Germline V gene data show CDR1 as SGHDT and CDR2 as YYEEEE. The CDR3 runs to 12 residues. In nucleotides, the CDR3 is TGTGCCAGCACACGAGAGAACACTGAAGCTTTCTTT. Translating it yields CASTRENTEAFF.

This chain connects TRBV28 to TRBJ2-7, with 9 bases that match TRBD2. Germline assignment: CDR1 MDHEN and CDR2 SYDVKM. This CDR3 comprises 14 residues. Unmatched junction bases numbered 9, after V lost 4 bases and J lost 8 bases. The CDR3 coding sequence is TGTGCCAGCAGTTCCTCCGGTAGCGGGGGAAAGCAGTACTTC. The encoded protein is CASSSSGSGGKQYF.

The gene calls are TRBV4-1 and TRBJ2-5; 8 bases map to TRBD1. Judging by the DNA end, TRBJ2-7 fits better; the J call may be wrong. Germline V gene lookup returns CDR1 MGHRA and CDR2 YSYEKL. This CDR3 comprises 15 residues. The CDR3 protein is CASSHPGQAFNEQYF. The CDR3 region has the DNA TGCGCCAGCAGCCACCCGGGACAGGCTTTCAACGAGCAGTACTTC.

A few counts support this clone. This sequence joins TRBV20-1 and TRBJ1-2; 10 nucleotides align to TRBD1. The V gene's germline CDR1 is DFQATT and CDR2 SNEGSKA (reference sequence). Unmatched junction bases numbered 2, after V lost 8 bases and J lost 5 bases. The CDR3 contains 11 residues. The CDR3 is CSTDRGYGYTF. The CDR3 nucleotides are TGCAGTACGGACAGGGGGTATGGCTACACCTTC.

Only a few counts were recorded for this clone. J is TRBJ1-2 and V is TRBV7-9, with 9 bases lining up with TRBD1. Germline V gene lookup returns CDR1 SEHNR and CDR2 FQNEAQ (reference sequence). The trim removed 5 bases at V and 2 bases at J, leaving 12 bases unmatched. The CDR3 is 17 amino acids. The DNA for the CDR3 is TGTGCCAGCAGCAGGCGGGACAGGGCAGGGCTCAACTATGGCTACACCTTC. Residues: CASSRRDRAGLNYGYTF.

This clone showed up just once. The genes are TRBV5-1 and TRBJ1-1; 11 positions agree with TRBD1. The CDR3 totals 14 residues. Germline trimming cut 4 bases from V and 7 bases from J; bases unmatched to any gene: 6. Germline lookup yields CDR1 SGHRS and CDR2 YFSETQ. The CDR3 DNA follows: TGCGCCAGCAGCCCCCGGGACAGGGGGGATGAAGCTTTCTTT. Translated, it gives CASSPRDRGDEAFF.

DNA of the CDR3: TGTGCCAGCACTTGGGGAGGGGCCATATCTACGAGCGAGCAGTACTTC. Amino acids: CASTWGGAISTSEQYF. The rearrangement uses TRBV27 and TRBJ2-7, with 7 bases fitting TRBD2. The germline V gene has CDR1 MNHEY and CDR2 SMNVEV (reference sequence). The CDR3 contains 16 residues. The V gene end was trimmed by 7 bases and the J gene end by 6 bases; junction bases not matched to a gene: 18.

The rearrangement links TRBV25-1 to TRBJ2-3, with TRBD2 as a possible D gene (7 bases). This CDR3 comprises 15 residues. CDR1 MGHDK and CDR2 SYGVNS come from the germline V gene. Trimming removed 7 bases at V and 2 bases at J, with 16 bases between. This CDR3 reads CASKGGDNPTDTQYF. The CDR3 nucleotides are TGTGCCAGCAAGGGGGGGGACAACCCCACAGATACGCAGTATTTT.

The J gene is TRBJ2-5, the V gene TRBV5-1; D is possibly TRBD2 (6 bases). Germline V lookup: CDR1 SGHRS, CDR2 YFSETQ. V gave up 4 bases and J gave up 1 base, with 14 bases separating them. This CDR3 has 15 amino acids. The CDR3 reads CASSPRGWAQETQYF. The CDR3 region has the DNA TGCGCCAGCAGCCCCCGGGGGTGGGCCCAAGAGACCCAGTACTTC. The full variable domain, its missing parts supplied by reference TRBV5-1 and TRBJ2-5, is KAGVTQTPRYLIKTRGQQVTLSCSPISGHRSVSWYQQTPGQGLQFLFEYFSETQRNKGNFPGRFSGRQFSNSRSEMNVSTLELGDSALYLCASSPRGWAQETQYFGPGTRLLVL.

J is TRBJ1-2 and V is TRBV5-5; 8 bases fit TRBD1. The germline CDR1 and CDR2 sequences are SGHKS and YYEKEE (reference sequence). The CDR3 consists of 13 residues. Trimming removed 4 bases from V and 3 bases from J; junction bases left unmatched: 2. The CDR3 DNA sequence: TGTGCCAGCAGCCCGGGACAGGACTATGGCTACACCTTC. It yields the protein CASSPGQDYGYTF.

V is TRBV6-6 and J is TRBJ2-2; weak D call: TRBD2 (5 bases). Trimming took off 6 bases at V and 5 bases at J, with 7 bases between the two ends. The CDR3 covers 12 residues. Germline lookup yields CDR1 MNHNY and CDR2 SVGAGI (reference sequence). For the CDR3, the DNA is TGTGCCAGCAGGCCGGGGACCGGGGAGCTGTTTTTT. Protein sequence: CASRPGTGELFF.

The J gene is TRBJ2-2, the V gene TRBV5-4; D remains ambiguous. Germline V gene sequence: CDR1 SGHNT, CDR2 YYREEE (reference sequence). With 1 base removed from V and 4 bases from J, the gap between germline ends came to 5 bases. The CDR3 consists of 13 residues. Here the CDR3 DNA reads TGTGCCAGCAGCTTGTTTAGCACCGGGGAGCTGTTTTTT. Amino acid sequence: CASSLFSTGELFF.

The CDR3 here is CASSPPPGGYGYTF. The CDR3, as DNA: TGTGCCAGCTCACCACCTCCAGGGGGCTATGGCTACACCTTC. The rearrangement joins TRBV18 to TRBJ1-2, with 7 bases matching TRBD1. The V segment lost 0 bases and the J segment 4 bases; nucleotides outside the gene matches: 2. The CDR3 extends over 14 amino acids. Germline V lookup: CDR1 KGHSH, CDR2 LQKENI.

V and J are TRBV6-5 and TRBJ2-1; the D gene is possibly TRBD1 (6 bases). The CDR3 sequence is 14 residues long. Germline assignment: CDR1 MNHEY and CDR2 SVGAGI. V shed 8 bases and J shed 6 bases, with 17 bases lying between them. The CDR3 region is CASEPLTGSNEQFF. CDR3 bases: TGTGCCAGCGAACCACTTACAGGGTCCAATGAGCAGTTCTTC.

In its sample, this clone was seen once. The CDR3 loop reads CASSLGGSAGNEQFF. CDR3 sequence (DNA): TGTGCCAGCAGCTTAGGGGGATCGGCGGGCAATGAGCAGTTCTTC. The gene calls are TRBV11-3 and TRBJ2-1; possibly TRBD2 for D (5 bases). Deletions cut 1 base from V and 6 bases from J, with 13 bases between. CDR3 size: 15 residues. CDR1 SGHNT and CDR2 YENEEA come from the germline V gene.

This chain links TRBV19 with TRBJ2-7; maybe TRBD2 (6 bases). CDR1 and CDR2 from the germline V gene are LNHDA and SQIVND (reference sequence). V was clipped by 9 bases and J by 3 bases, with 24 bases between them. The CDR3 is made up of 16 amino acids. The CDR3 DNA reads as TGTGCCAGCAGCGGAGGGCCGTATACTTCTTACTACGAGCAGTACTTC. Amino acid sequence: CASSGGPYTSYYEQYF. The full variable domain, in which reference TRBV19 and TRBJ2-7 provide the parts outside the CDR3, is DGGITQSPKYLFRKEGQNVTLSCEQNLNHDAMYWYRQDPGQGLRLIYYSQIVNDFQKGDIAEGYSVSREKKESFPLTVTSAQKNPTAFYLCASSGGPYTSYYEQYFGPGTRLTVT.

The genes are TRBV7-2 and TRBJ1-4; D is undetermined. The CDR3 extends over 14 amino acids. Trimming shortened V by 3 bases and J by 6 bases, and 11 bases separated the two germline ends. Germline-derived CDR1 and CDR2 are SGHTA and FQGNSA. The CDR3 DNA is TGTGCCAGCAGCTTCCCTGGGCGGGATGAAAAACTGTTTTTT. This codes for CASSFPGRDEKLFF.

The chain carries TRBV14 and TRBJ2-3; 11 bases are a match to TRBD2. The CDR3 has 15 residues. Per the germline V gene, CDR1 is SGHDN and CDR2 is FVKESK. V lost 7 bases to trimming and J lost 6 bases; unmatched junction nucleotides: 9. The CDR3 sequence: CASTSTSGVGDTQYF. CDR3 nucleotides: TGTGCCAGCACCTCGACTAGCGGGGTTGGGGATACGCAGTATTTT.

The CDR3 coding sequence is TGTGCCAGCAGCTTAGGAGTAAACGATGGCTACACCTTC. As protein: CASSLGVNDGYTF. The chain carries TRBV7-3 and TRBJ1-2, with D unclear. Trimming stripped 2 bases from V and 6 bases from J, with 10 bases between. The CDR3 contains 13 residues. The germline V gene has CDR1 SGHTA and CDR2 FQGTGA.

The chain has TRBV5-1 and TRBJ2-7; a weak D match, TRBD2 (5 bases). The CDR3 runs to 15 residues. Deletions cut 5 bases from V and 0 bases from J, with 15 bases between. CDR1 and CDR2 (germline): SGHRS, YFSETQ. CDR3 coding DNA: TGCGCCAGCAGTGGGGTGAGCGGAAGCTCCTACGAGCAGTACTTC. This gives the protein CASSGVSGSSYEQYF.

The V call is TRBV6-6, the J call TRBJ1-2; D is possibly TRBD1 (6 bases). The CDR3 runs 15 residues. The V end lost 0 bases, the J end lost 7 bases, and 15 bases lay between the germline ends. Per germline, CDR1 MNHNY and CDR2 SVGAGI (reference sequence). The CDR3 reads CASSYSREQGRGYTF. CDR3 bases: TGTGCCAGCAGTTACTCGCGTGAACAGGGCCGTGGCTACACCTTC.

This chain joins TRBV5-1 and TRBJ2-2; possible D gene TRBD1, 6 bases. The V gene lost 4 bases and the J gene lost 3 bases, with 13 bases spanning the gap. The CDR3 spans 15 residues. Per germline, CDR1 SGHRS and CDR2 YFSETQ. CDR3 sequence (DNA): TGCGCCAGCAGCCCGTCGCCAGGGGACACCGGGGAGCTGTTTTTT. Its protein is CASSPSPGDTGELFF.

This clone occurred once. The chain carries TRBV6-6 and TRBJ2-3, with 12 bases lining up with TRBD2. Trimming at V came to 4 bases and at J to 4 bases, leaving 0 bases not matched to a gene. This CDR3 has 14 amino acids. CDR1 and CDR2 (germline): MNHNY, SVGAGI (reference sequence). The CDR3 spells CASSSSGGADTQYF. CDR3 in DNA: TGTGCCAGCAGTTCTAGCGGGGGGGCAGATACGCAGTATTTT.